This T cell receptor beta chain was retrieved from a study of blood T cells in healthy people across ages. V lost 3 bases and J lost 11; bases outside the gene matches: 19. Germline CDR1 reads DFQATT; CDR2 reads SNEGSKA (reference sequence). The CDR3 totals 16 residues. Next came a second PCR, run for about 7 to 12 cycles, which used a sample-barcoded 5' primer along with a J-beta primer mix. Every single cDNA molecule received a tag from a template-switch adaptor with 12 random nucleotides. TCRdb reprocessed the 5' RACE reads via MiXCR and lists one record per CDR3 protein. The table includes fewer than 2,000,000 distinct CDR3 sequences, almost 35% detected once.

Sequencing input: blood. The sequence derives from a woman in her twenties or thirties in good health. The chain combines TRBV20-1 with TRBJ2-5; 9 bases are shared with TRBD2. The CDR3 reads CSARVPGRGGQVEQYF. The CDR3 bases are TGCAGTGCTAGGGTTCCCGGGCGGGGGGGCCAGGTTGAGCAGTACTTC.